This TCR beta chain was obtained from a study of human T cells and chemical hapten exposure. The germline V gene has CDR1 LGHNA and CDR2 YSLEER. The CDR3 loop spans 17 amino acids. The germline V and J ends were trimmed by 0 bases and 4 bases, with 16 bases remaining between them. This clonotype was observed at least ten times. Time point: healthy volunteer bleed at 2 weeks. Unfractionated whole blood served as the source for total RNA extraction. During construction of the library, unique molecular identifiers were attached to individual cDNA molecules for quantitative, reproducible TCR counting. The authors' processing: Sampled TCR counts reached a median of around 94,000 per sample, with values ranging from about 20,000 to 750,000. MiXCR, applied by TCRdb to the RACE reads, yields one record per CDR3 protein. The V and J calls come from TCRdb's annotation, not from the publication. Seen here are about 31,000 distinct CDR3 sequences, 6.5% to 9% observed once, and the top ten hold approximately 10%.

This TCR came from a human donor in good health. Some clones in this sample may be carry-over from other donors' samples. This rearrangement joins TRBV4-3 to TRBJ2-1, with D perhaps matching TRBD2 (6 bases). The sequencing sample was made of whole blood. This chain's CDR3 is CASSQDLGSGGYNEQFF. The CDR3 DNA is TGCGCCAGCAGCCAAGATCTGGGTAGCGGAGGTTACAATGAGCAGTTCTTC.